Given below is one TCR beta chain in context. Germline V gives CDR1 SGHRS, CDR2 YFSETQ. The CDR3 has 16 residues. V dropped 4 bases and J dropped 0 bases, with 16 bases sitting between them. RNA totalling about 0.5 to 1 ug underwent reverse transcription with random hexamers. In TCRdb, the immunoSEQ multiplex PCR reads were re-called with MiXCR into one record per CDR3 protein. The sample consists of approximately 300,000 distinct CDR3 sequences, approximately 85% of them appearing once. The data were taken from a study of CD8 T cells in Susac syndrome. This chain connects TRBV5-1 to TRBJ1-1; maybe TRBD1 (5 bases). This receptor was obtained from a human donor with multiple sclerosis. Sequencing was carried out using CD8+ T cells from PBMCs. DNA for the CDR3: TGCGCCAGCAGCCCAAAGCAAGGGACGGTGAACACTGAAGCTTTCTTT. Its translation is CASSPKQGTVNTEAFF.